This TCR beta chain was documented in a study of T cell responses to AZD1222 COVID-19 vaccine (dated by TCRdb to about 2021). Regarding the research as a whole: A total of under 250 trial participants underwent TCR sequencing, of whom about 200 had received two doses of AZD1222 and roughly 26 had received two doses of the MenACWY control vaccine. Trial participants were enrolled by age into 18-55, 56-69 and 70-plus year subgroups, with approximately 160, 26 and 62 TCR-sequenced participants respectively. Study-level results and caveats: Because no day 14 peak-response samples were available, the repertoires could be characterized only after the peak T cell response. In the small 56-69-year group, the increase in depth fell short of significance, most likely because of low power. Most participants were white British and females outnumbered males, and the authors suggested that clonal diversity may have been underestimated. Reportedly, almost half of the unique spike-specific TCRs recognized epitopes lying outside the regions that are mutated in the B.1.351 and B.1.1.7 variants. A significant rise in spike-specific TCR breadth and depth was observed after two AZD1222 doses relative to day 0 and relative to MenACWY recipients. Conclusions about previously exposed vaccinees were limited because only a handful of AZD1222 recipients were SARS-CoV-2 seropositive at baseline. The whole spike protein was spanned by vaccine-associated CD4 TCRs, and dominant responses were seen in regions 160-218 and 743-854.

As regards this clone: Its antigen has not been determined. No base qualities exist here, and no much larger clone lies one base off it.

Reading the label with the study, this specimen's time point is: about 28 days (+/-7) after the second vaccine dose. AZD1222 recipients with second doses at about 4 weeks or about 12 weeks were pooled, because spike-specific TCR depth and breadth did not differ between schedules. Vaccinee samples were obtained from the UK trials COV001 and COV002, which included a single-blind randomized controlled phase 2/3 trial of AZD1222 (ChAdOx1 nCoV-19) in healthy adults. Trial participant PBMC samples were collected at day 0 and day 28 after the second dose for TCRbeta chain sequencing. CDR1 and CDR2 were assigned from the germline V gene (reference sequence) as DFQATT and SNEGSKA. The V and J ends are trimmed by 3 bases and 2 bases, leaving 16 bases between them. Counted from cysteine to phenylalanine, this CDR3 has 15 amino acids. Of all the DNA, just the CDR3 is kept, 45 bases in frame from base 1. The CDR3 regions of human TCRbeta chains were analyzed by immunosequencing. Concerning the study's data processing: TCRs in the repertoires were matched against a reference library of SARS-CoV-2-specific TCRs that had been generated with the MIRA antigen-specificity platform. Breadth was defined as the fraction of unique TCRs that were SARS-CoV-2-associated, and depth was defined as the fraction of total T cells that were SARS-CoV-2-associated. Using the MIRA data, each spike-specific TCR was assigned both to the spike region to which the TCR was reactive and to a CD4 or CD8 class. Log10-transformed breadth and depth values were compared by one-way ANOVA with Sidak's multiple comparisons tests. TCRdb took over this immuneACCESS table, retaining in-frame rearrangements with V and J assigned. Such tables are incomplete; in checked studies, under half of the missing clones stem from an unresolved V gene, and the remainder is unexplained. V and J calls and clone size are copied from that table; D and trimming were computed from the DNA. The sample table contains about 94,000 clones; only one count was recorded for roughly 85% of them. The ten largest clonotypes hold around 5% of the sample.

Sequencing was performed on peripheral blood, taken 28 days after the second AZD1222 dose. The rearranged chain carries TRBV20-1 and TRBJ1-2; a tentative D match to TRBD1 spans 5 bases. This receptor was taken from an adult who received the AZD1222 COVID-19 vaccine. CDR3 sequence: CSASPAGLQNYGYTF. Here is the DNA: TGCAGTGCTAGTCCGGCGGGACTGCAAAACTATGGCTACACCTTC.